The text below deals with one T cell receptor beta chain. Original processing notes: Amplifying reference gene primers gave estimates of nucleated cell counts. Clones were sequenced by immunoSEQ multiplex PCR, and TCRdb holds only the in-frame ones, with some missing. V and J calls and clone size follow that table, whereas D and trimming were derived from the DNA. The sample carries fewer than 250,000 clones, 70% to 90% recorded once. Germline V gene data show CDR1 as LNHDA and CDR2 as SQIVND (reference sequence). V lost 6 bases and J lost 2; bases outside the gene matches: 4. The CDR3 contains 15 residues. The data stem from a study of blood T cell repertoires in COVID-19. Overall study context: In each case, the material was cDNA or gDNA derived from T cells, B-cell-depleted T cells, or PBMCs.

The sequenced sample consisted of peripheral blood. The chain is built from TRBV19 and TRBJ2-2, with 9 positions matching TRBD1. The sequence was collected from a man aged 35 to 55 with acute or convalescent COVID-19. CDR3 loop: CASRGTGTNTGELFF. For the CDR3, the DNA is TGTGCCAGTAGAGGGACAGGGACAAACACCGGGGAGCTGTTTTTT.